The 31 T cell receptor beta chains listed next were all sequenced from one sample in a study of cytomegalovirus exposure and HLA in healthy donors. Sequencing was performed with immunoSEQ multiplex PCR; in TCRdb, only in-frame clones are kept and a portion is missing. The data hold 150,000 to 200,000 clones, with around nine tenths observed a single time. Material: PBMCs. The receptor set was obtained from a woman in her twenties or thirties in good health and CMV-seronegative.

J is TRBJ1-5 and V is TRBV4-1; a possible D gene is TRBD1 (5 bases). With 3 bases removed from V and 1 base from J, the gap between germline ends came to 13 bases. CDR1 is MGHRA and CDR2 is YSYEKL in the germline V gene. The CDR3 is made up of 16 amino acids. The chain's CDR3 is CASSHPTRGSNQPQHF. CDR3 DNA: TGCGCCAGCAGCCATCCGACTAGGGGAAGCAATCAGCCCCAGCATTTT.

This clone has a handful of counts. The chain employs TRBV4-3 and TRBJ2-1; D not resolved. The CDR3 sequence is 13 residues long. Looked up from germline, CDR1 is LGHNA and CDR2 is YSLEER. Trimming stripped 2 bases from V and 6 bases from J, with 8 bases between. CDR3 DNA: TGCGCCAGCAGCCAATACAGCATCAATGAGCAGTTCTTC. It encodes CASSQYSINEQFF.

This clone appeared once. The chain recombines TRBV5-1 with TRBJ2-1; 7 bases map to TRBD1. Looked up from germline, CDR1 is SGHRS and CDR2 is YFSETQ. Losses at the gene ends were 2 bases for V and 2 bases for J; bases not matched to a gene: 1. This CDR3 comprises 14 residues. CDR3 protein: CASSLTGAYNEQFF. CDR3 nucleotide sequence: TGCGCCAGCAGCTTAACAGGGGCCTACAATGAGCAGTTCTTC.

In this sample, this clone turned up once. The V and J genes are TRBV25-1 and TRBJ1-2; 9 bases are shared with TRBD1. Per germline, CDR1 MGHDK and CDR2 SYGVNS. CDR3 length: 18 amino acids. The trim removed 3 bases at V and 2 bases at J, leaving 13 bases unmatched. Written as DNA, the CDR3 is TGTGCCAGCAGTGACCCCGGGACAGGGAAATCTCGGAACTATGGCTACACCTTC. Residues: CASSDPGTGKSRNYGYTF.

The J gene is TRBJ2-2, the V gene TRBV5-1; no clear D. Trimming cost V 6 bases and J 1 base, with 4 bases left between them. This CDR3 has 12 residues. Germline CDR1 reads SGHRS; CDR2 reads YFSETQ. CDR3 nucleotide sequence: TGCGCCAGCACCCGGAACACCGGGGAGCTGTTTTTT. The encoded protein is CASTRNTGELFF.

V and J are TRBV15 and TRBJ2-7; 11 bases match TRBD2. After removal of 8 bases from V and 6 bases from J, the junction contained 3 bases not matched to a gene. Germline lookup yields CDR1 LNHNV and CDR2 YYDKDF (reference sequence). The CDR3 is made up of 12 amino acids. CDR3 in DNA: TGTGCCACCGGGACTAGCGGAGTCGAGCAGTACTTC. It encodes CATGTSGVEQYF. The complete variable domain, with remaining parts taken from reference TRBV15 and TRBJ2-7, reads DAMVIQNPRYQVTQFGKPVTLSCSQTLNHNVMYWYQQKSSQAPKLLFHYYDKDFNNEADTPDNFQSRRPNTSFCFLDIRSPGLGDTAMYLCATGTSGVEQYFGPGTRLTVT.

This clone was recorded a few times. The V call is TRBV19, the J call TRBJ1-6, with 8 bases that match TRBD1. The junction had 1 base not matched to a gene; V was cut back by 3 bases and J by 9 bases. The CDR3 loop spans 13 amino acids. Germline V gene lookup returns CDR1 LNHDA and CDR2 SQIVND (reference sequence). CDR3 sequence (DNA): TGTGCCAGTAGTATCGACAGGGGTTCACCCCTCCACTTT. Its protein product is CASSIDRGSPLHF. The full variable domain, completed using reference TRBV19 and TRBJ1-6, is DGGITQSPKYLFRKEGQNVTLSCEQNLNHDAMYWYRQDPGQGLRLIYYSQIVNDFQKGDIAEGYSVSREKKESFPLTVTSAQKNPTAFYLCASSIDRGSPLHFGNGTRLTVT.

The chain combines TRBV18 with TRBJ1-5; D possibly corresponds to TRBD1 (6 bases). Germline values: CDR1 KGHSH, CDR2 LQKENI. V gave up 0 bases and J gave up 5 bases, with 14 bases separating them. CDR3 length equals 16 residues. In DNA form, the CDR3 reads TGTGCCAGCTCACCACCGGGGGGGCCCGGGTATCAGCCCCAGCATTTT. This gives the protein CASSPPGGPGYQPQHF. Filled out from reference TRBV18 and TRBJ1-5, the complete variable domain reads NAGVMQNPRHLVRRRGQEARLRCSPMKGHSHVYWYRQLPEEGLKFMVYLQKENIIDESGMPKERFSAEFPKEGPSILRIQQVVRGDSAAYFCASSPPGGPGYQPQHFGDGTRLSIL.

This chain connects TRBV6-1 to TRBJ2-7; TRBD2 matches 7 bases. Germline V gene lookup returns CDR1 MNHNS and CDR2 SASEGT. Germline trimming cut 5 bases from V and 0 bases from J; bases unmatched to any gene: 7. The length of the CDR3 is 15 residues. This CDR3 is CASSKRAGSSYEQYF. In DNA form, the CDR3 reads TGTGCCAGCAGTAAAAGAGCGGGGAGCTCCTACGAGCAGTACTTC.

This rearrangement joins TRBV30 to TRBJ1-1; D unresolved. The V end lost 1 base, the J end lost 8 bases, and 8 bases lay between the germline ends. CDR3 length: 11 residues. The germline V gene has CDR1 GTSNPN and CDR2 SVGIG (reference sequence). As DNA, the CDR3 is TGTGCCTGGAGTGGTGAGGGCGAAGCTTTCTTT. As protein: CAWSGEGEAFF.

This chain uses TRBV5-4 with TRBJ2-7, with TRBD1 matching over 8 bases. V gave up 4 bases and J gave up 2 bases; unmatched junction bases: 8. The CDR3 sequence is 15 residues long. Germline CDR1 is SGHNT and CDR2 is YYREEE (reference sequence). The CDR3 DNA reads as TGTGCCAGCAGCCCCACAGGGGGGAGTCCCTACGAGCAGTACTTC. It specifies CASSPTGGSPYEQYF.

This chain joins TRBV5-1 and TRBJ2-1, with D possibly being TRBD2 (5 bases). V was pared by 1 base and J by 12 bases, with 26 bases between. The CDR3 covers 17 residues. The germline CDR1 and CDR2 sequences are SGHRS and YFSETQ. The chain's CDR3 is CASSLFKSASLSARQFF. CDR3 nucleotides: TGCGCCAGCAGCTTGTTTAAATCGGCTAGCCTCTCGGCACGGCAGTTCTTC. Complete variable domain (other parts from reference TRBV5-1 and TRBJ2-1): KAGVTQTPRYLIKTRGQQVTLSCSPISGHRSVSWYQQTPGQGLQFLFEYFSETQRNKGNFPGRFSGRQFSNSRSEMNVSTLELGDSALYLCASSLFKSASLSARQFFGPGTRLTVL.

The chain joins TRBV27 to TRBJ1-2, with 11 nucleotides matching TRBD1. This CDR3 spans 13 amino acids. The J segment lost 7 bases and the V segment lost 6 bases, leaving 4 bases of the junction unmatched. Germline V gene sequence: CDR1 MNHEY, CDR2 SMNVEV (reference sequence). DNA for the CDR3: TGTGCCAGCAGCGAGGACAGGGGGCTTGGCTACACCTTC. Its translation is CASSEDRGLGYTF.

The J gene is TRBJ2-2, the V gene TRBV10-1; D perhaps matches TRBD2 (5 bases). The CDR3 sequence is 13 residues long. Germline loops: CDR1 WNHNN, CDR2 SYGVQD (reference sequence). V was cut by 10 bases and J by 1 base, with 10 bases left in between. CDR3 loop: CATQRMNTGELFF. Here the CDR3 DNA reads TGCGCCACCCAGCGGATGAACACCGGGGAGCTGTTTTTT.

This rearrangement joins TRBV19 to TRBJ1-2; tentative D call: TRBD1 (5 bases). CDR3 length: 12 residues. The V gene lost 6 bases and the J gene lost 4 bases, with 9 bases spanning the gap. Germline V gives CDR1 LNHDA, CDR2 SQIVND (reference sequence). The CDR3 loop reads CASRDTSYGYTF. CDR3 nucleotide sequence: TGTGCCAGTAGGGACACCTCCTATGGCTACACCTTC.

The CDR3 here is CASSLAQDSGNTIYF. The CDR3 bases are TGCGCCAGCAGCTTGGCACAGGACTCTGGAAACACCATATATTTT. J is TRBJ1-3 and V is TRBV5-1, with D perhaps TRBD1 (5 bases). Germline lookup yields CDR1 SGHRS and CDR2 YFSETQ. Trimming cost V 0 bases and J 0 bases, with 7 bases left between them. This CDR3 region has 15 residues.

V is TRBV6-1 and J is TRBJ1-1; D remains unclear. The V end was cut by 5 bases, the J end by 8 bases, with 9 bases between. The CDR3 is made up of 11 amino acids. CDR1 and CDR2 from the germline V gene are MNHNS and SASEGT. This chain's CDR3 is CASSYTREAFF. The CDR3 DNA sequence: TGTGCCAGCAGTTATACTCGGGAAGCTTTCTTT.

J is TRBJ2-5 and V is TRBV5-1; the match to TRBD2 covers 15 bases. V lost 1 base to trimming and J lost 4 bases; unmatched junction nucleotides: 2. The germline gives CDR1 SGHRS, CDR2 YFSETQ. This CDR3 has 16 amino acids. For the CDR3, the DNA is TGCGCCAGCAGCTTGCGGACTAGCGGGGGGGCAGAGACCCAGTACTTC. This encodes CASSLRTSGGAETQYF.

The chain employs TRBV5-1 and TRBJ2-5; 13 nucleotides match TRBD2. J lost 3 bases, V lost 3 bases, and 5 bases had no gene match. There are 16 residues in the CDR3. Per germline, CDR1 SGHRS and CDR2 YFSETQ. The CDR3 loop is CASSSGTSGVEETQYF. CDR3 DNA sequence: TGCGCCAGCAGCTCCGGGACTAGCGGGGTTGAAGAGACCCAGTACTTC.

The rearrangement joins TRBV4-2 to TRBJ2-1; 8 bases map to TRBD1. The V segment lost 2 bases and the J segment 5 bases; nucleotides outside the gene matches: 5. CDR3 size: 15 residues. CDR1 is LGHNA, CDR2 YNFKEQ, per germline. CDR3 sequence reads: CASSQSRGLNNEQFF. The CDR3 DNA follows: TGTGCCAGCAGCCAAAGCAGGGGGCTGAACAATGAGCAGTTCTTC.

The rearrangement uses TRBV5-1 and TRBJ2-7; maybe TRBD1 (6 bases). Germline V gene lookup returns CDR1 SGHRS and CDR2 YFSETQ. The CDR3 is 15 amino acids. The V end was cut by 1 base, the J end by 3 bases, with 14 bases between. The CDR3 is CASSLWEGQYYEQYF. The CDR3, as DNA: TGCGCCAGCAGCTTGTGGGAAGGACAGTACTACGAGCAGTACTTC.

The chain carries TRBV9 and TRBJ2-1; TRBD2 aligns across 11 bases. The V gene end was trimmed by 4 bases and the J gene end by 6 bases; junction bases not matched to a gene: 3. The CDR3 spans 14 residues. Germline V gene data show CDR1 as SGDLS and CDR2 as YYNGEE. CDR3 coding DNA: TGTGCCAGCAGCACTAGCGGGAGCTTCAATGAGCAGTTCTTC. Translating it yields CASSTSGSFNEQFF.

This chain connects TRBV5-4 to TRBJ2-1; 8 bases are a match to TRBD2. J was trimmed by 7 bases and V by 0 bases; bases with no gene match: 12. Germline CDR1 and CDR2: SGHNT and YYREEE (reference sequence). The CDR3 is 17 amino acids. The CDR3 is CASSLALSGDPGNEQFF. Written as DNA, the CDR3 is TGTGCCAGCAGCTTGGCCCTTAGCGGGGACCCAGGGAATGAGCAGTTCTTC.

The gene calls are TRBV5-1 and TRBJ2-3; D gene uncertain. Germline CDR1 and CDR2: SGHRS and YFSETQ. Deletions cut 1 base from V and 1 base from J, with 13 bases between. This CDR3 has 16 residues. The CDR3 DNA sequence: TGCGCCAGCAGCTTGAGTGGTCTAGGTGGCACAGATACGCAGTATTTT. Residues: CASSLSGLGGTDTQYF.

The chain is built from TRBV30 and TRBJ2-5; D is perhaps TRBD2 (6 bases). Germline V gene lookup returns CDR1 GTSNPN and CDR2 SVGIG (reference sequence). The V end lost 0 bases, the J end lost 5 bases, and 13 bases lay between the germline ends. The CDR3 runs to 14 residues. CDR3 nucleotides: TGTGCCTGGAGTGTACCGACTAGGGTTGAGACCCAGTACTTC. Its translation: CAWSVPTRVETQYF.

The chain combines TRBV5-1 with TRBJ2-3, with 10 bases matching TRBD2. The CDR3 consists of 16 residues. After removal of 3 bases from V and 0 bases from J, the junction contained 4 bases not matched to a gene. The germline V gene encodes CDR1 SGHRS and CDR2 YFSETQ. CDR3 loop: CASSSGLAESTDTQYF. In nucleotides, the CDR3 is TGCGCCAGCAGCTCAGGACTAGCGGAGAGCACAGATACGCAGTATTTT.

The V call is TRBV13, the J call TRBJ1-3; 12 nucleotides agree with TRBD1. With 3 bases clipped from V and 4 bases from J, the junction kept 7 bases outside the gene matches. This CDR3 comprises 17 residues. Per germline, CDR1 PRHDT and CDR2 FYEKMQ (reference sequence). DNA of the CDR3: TGTGCCAGCAGCTTCGGGACAGGGGGCGCTTACGGAAACACCATATATTTT. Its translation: CASSFGTGGAYGNTIYF.

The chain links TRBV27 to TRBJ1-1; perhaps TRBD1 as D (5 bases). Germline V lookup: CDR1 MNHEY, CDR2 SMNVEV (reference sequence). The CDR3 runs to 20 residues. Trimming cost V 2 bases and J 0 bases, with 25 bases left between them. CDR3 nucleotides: TGTGCCAGCAGTTTACTGGGGAGGGGTCTTAGGACTAAAATGAACACTGAAGCTTTCTTT. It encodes CASSLLGRGLRTKMNTEAFF.

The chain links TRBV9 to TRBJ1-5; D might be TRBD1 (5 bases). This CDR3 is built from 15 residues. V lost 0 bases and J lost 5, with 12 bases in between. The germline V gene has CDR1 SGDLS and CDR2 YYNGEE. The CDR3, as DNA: TGTGCCAGCAGCGTAGCGGGGGGGTTCGATCAGCCCCAGCATTTT. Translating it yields CASSVAGGFDQPQHF.

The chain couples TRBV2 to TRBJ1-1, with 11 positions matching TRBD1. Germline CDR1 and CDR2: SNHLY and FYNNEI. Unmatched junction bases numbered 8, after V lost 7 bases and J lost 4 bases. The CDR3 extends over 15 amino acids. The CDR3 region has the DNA TGTGCCAGCAAGAAGGACAGGGGGCGGGGCACTGAAGCTTTCTTT. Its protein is CASKKDRGRGTEAFF.

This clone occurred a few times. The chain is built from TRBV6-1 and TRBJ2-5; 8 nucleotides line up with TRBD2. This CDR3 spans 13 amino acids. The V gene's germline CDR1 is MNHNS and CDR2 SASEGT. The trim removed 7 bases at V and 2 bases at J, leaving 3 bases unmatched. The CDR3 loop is CASNSGEQETQYF. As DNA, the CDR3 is TGTGCCAGCAATAGCGGGGAACAAGAGACCCAGTACTTC.